This record covers a single TCR beta chain. As yet, its antigen is unknown. CDR1 and CDR2 from the germline V gene are MNHEY and SVGEGT. CDR3 length: 15 amino acids. V was trimmed by 2 bases and J by 0 bases, leaving 5 bases between them. These data belong to a study of Ad26.COV2.S vaccination and SARS-CoV-2 variants. Overall study findings and caveats: Among vaccine recipients, spike-specific TCR breadth exceeded that of placebo recipients. A substantial breadth of spike-specific CD8+ and CD4+ T cell responses after vaccination has been reported. Measurement of non-spike TCR breadth gave similar results in vaccine and placebo recipients. Analyses of TCR breadth and depth may have underestimated total T cell responses.

The treatment denotes: 15 to 20 received Ad26.COV2.S at low or high dose, single or two shots; 5 received placebo; per-sample allocation not given. Repertoires come from day 63 after the first vaccine or placebo injection. The repertoire was sequenced with immunoSEQ multiplex PCR; TCRdb's copy has only in-frame clones and lacks some. This sample has about 350,000 clones, with roughly 90% found just once. This TCR came from a person aged 18-65 years who received the Ad26.COV2.S COVID-19 vaccine or a placebo. This sequence joins TRBV6-2 or TRBV6-3 and TRBJ2-6; D is unresolved. Sample: peripheral blood, taken in a trial of Ad26.COV2.S vaccine versus placebo. CDR3 residues: CASSYGSSGANVLTF. CDR3 sequence (DNA): TGTGCCAGCAGTTACGGCAGCTCTGGGGCCAACGTCCTGACTTTC.